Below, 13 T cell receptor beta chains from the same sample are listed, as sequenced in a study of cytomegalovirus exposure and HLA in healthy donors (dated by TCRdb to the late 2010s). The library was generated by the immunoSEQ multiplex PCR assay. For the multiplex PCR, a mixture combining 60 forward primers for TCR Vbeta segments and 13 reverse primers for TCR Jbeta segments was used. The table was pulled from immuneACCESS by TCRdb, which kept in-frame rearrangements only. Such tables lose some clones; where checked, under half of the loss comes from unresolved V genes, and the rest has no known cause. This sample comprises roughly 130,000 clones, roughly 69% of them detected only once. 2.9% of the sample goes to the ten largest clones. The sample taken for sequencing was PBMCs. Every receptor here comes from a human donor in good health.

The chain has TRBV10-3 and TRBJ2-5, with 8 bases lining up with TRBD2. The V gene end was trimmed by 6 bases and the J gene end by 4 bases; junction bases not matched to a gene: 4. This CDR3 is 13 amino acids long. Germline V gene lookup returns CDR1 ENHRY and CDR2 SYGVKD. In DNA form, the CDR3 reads TGTGCCATCAGAACGGGGGGGGCAGAGACCCAGTACTTC. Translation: CAIRTGGAETQYF.

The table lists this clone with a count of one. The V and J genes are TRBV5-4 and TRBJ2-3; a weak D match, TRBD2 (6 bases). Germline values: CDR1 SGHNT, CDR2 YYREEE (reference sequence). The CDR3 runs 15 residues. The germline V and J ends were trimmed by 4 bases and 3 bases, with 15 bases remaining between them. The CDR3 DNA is TGTGCCAGCAGCCTCGGGGAGACTAGTACAGATACGCAGTATTTT. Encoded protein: CASSLGETSTDTQYF.

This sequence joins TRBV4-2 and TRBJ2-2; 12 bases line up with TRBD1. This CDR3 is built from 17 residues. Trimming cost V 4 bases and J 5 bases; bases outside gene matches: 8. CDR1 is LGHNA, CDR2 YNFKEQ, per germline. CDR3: CASSRPGQGAGTGELFF. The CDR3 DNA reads TGTGCCAGCAGCCGGCCGGGACAGGGGGCGGGTACCGGGGAGCTGTTTTTT.

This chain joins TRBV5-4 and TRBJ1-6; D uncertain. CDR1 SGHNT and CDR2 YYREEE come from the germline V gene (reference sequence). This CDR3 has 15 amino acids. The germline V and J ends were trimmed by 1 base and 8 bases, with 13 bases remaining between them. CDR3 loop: CASSLYSPVDSPLHF. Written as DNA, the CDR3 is TGTGCCAGCAGCTTGTATAGTCCGGTGGATTCACCCCTCCACTTT. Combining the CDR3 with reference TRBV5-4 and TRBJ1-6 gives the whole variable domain ETGVTQSPTHLIKTRGQQVTLRCSSQSGHNTVSWYQQALGQGPQFIFQYYREEENGRGNFPPRFSGLQFPNYSSELNVNALELDDSALYLCASSLYSPVDSPLHFGNGTRLTVT.

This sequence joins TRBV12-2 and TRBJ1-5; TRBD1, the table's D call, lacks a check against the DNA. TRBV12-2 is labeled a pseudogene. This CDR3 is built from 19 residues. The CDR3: CASRVTGVFYYLPYQPQHF. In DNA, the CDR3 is TGTGCAAGTCGCGTAACAGGGGTATTTTATTACCTTCCATATCAGCCCCAGCATTTT.

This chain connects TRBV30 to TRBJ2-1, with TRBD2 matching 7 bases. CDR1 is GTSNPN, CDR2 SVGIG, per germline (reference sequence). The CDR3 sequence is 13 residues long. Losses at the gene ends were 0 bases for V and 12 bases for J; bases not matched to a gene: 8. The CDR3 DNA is TGTGCCTGGAGTGTTGGGGAGGGCACCGGGCAGTTCTTC. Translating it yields CAWSVGEGTGQFF.

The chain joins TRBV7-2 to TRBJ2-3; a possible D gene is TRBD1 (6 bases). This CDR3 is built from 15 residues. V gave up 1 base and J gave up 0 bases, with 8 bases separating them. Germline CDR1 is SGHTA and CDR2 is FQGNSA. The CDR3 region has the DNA TGTGCCAGCAGCTTAGTGGGGGCTAGCACAGATACGCAGTATTTT. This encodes CASSLVGASTDTQYF.

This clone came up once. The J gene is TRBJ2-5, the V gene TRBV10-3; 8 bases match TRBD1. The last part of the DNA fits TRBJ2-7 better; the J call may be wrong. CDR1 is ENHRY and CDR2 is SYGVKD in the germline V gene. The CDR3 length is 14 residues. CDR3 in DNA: TGTGCCACCCACCATCGGACAGGGTTTGGCGAGCAGTACTTC. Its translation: CATHHRTGFGEQYF.

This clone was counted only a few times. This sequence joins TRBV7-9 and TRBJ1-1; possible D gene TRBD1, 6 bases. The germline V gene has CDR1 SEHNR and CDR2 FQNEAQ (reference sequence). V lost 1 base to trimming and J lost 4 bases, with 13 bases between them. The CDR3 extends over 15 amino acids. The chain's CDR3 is CASSLDGGRGTEAFF. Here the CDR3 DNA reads TGTGCCAGCAGCTTAGACGGAGGCAGGGGCACTGAAGCTTTCTTT.

CDR3 nucleotides: TGTGCCAGCGGGACAGGGGGCCTCTCCTACGAGCAGTACTTC. Translating gives CASGTGGLSYEQYF. The chain couples TRBV27 to TRBJ2-7, with 12 bases matching TRBD1. The germline V gene encodes CDR1 MNHEY and CDR2 SMNVEV (reference sequence). Trimming at V came to 8 bases and at J to 0 bases, leaving 2 bases not matched to a gene. The CDR3 consists of 14 residues.

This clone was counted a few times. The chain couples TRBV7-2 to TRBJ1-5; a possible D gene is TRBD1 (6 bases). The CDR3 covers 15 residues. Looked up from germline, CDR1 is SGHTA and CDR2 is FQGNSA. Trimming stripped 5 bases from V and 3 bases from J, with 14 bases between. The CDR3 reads CASSPRRTDNQPQHF. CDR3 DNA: TGTGCCAGCAGCCCGAGGCGGACAGACAATCAGCCCCAGCATTTT. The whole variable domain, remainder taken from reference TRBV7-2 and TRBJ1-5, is GAGVSQSPSNKVTEKGKDVELRCDPISGHTALYWYRQSLGQGLEFLIYFQGNSAPDKSGLPSDRFSAERTGGSVSTLTIQRTQQEDSAVYLCASSPRRTDNQPQHFGDGTRLSIL.

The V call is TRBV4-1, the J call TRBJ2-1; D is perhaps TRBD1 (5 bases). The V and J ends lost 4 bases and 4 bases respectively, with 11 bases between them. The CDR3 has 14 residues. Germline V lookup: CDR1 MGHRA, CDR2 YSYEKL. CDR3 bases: TGCGCCAGCAGCCTTCAGGCAGGGTACAATGAGCAGTTCTTC. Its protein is CASSLQAGYNEQFF.

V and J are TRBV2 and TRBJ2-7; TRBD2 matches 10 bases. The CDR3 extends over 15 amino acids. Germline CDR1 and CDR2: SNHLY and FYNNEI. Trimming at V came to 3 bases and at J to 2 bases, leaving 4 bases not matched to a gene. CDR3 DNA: TGTGCCAGCAGTGATATAGCGGGGGGTACCTACGAGCAGTACTTC. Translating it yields CASSDIAGGTYEQYF.